One and the same sample provided the 3 T cell receptor beta chains below, sequenced in a study of blood T cells in healthy people across ages. The use of a sample-barcoded 5' primer and a J-beta primer mix characterized a second PCR of about 7 to 12 cycles. MiXCR, run by TCRdb on the 5' RACE reads, gives a single entry per CDR3 protein. The table includes 750,000 to 850,000 distinct CDR3 sequences, 25% detected once. A further study also used this sample, focusing on T cells of mothers and their children.

The specimen sequenced was blood. Source of these receptors: a boy aged 5 to 17 in good health.

The gene calls are TRBV7-2 and TRBJ1-2; D is unresolved. The V gene's germline CDR1 is SGHTA and CDR2 FQGNSA. The V end was cut by 3 bases, the J end by 8 bases, with 7 bases between. The CDR3 is made up of 11 amino acids. The CDR3 DNA follows: TGTGCCAGCAGCTTGGCGGCGGGCTACACCTTC. Its translation: CASSLAAGYTF.

Of note for this clonotype: One end of the junction does not line up with germline, which may come from a read error. The CDR3 DNA sequence: TGCAGCGTCGCCCAATACGGCAATGAGCACTTCTTC. Protein: CSVAQYGNEHFF. This sequence joins TRBV29-1 and TRBJ2-1; no clear D gene. Per germline, CDR1 SQVTM and CDR2 ANQGSEA. The length of the CDR3 is 12 residues.

The table lists this clonotype with a few counts. The CDR3 reads CASSQETGLLATNEKLFF. CDR3 coding DNA: TGCGCCAGCAGCCAAGAGACAGGATTACTCGCAACTAATGAAAAACTGTTTTTT. This rearrangement joins TRBV4-3 to TRBJ1-4, with D possibly matching TRBD1 (6 bases). This CDR3 has 18 residues. Looked up from germline, CDR1 is LGHNA and CDR2 is YSLEER. Trimming removed 0 bases from V and 0 bases from J, with 14 bases in between.